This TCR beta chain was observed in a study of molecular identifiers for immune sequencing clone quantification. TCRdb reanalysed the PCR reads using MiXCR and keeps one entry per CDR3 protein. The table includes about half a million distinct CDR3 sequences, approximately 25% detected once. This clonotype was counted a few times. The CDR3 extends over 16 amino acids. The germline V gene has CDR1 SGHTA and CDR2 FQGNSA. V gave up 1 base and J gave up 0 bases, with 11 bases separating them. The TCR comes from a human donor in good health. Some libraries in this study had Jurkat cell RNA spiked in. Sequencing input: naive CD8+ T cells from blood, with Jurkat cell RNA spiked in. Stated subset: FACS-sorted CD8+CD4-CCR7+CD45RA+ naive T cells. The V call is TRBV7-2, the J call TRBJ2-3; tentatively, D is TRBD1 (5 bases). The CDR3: CASSLVVSGSTDTQYF. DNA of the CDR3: TGTGCCAGCAGCTTAGTGGTATCAGGGAGCACAGATACGCAGTATTTT.